These 32 T cell receptor beta chains were sequenced from one sample in a study of tumor-infiltrating lymphocytes in primary liver carcinoma. The investigators made TCR beta cDNA from 500 ng total RNA, using a constant-region primer. Three nested multiplex PCR rounds, a slightly modified ARM-PCR method, built the TCR beta libraries. Primers for the first two PCR rounds were TRBV1-TRBV30 forward primers and a C-beta reverse primer (roughly 9 cycles per round). TCRdb reprocessed the multiplex PCR reads via MiXCR and lists one record per CDR3 protein. The sample records around 78,000 distinct CDR3 sequences, 71% being singletons. Investigators took RNA and DNA out together from roughly 21-30 mg of unsorted bulk tissue. Material: liver tumor tissue from sampling region 4. Subset of the sample: tumor region T4, right-lateral pole. The receptors were gathered from a woman aged 60-75 years with primary liver carcinoma and hepatitis B virus infection.

Notes on this clonotype: Possible read error: a much larger clone is one base away. The chain recombines TRBV30 with TRBJ1-6; TRBD1 matches 10 bases. The germline V gene encodes CDR1 GTSNPN and CDR2 SVGIG (reference sequence). The CDR3 consists of 15 residues. CDR3 protein: CAWSGPGTGASPLRF. The CDR3 DNA reads as TGTGCCTGGAGTGGCCCCGGGACAGGGGCTTCACCCCTCCGCTTT.

The rearrangement uses TRBV29-1 and TRBJ2-3; maybe TRBD2 (5 bases). This CDR3 has 13 amino acids. Trimming pared 8 bases from V and 4 bases from J, leaving 16 bases between. Per germline, CDR1 SQVTM and CDR2 ANQGSEA. The CDR3 reads CSIGTSGADTQYF. In DNA form, the CDR3 reads TGCAGCATCGGAACTAGTGGGGCAGATACGCAGTATTTT.

Details on this clonotype: With a much larger clone just one base away, this may be a read error. The chain is built from TRBV5-1 and TRBJ2-5, with D perhaps given as TRBD1 or TRBD2 (5 bases each). Germline V lookup: CDR1 SGHRS, CDR2 YFSETQ. This CDR3 is built from 15 residues. The CDR3 protein is CVSSLLSGAGETQYF. The CDR3 DNA reads as TGCGTCAGCAGCTTGCTCTCCGGGGCCGGGGAGACCCAGTACTTC.

This clonotype was found a few times. The rearrangement links TRBV18 to TRBJ1-1; 7 nucleotides agree with TRBD1. The length of the CDR3 is 15 residues. Germline V gene lookup returns CDR1 KGHSH and CDR2 LQKENI. Trimming at V came to 1 base and at J to 3 bases, leaving 5 bases not matched to a gene. CDR3 coding DNA: TGTGCCAGCTCACCACGCGGGACAGATTACACTGAAGCTTTCTTT. Its translation: CASSPRGTDYTEAFF.

This clonotype occurred once. The CDR3 end shows no conserved phenylalanine or tryptophan, and so a read error is likely. The rearrangement uses TRBV12-3 or TRBV12-4 and TRBJ2-5; D possibly corresponds to TRBD2 (6 bases). The CDR3 contains 11 residues. The DNA for the CDR3 is TGTGCCAGCAGTTTACGGGAGACTCAGTACCTC. Translated: CASSLRETQYL.

This clonotype came up once. The CDR3 DNA follows: TGCGCCAGCAGCTTCAGAGGGACTAGGAATGAGCAGTTCTTC. Amino acids: CASSFRGTRNEQFF. V usage is TRBV5-1 and J usage is TRBJ2-1, with TRBD2 identical over 8 bases. The CDR3 runs to 14 residues. CDR1 is SGHRS and CDR2 is YFSETQ in the germline V gene. With 2 bases clipped from V and 7 bases from J, the junction kept 5 bases outside the gene matches.

Note on this clonotype: A much larger clone sits a single nucleotide away, making a read error possible. The chain recombines TRBV11-1 with TRBJ2-4; possibly TRBD2 for D (5 bases). Germline CDR1 reads SGHAT; CDR2 reads FQDESV (reference sequence). CDR3 length: 13 residues. The CDR3 DNA is TGTGTCAGCAGCTTAGCCTGGGGAGACATTCAGCACTTC. Its translation is CVSSLAWGDIQHF.

This sequence joins TRBV25-1 and TRBJ1-2; 8 positions agree with TRBD1. The length of the CDR3 is 15 residues. Per the germline V gene, CDR1 is MGHDK and CDR2 is SYGVNS. The CDR3 reads CDSSESADRVYGYTF. Here the CDR3 DNA reads TGTGACAGTAGTGAAAGTGCGGACAGGGTCTATGGCTACACCTTC.

Remarks on this clonotype: A read error may account for a junction end that differs from germline. The chain has TRBV6-1 and TRBJ2-1; TRBD2 aligns across 7 bases. In germline, CDR1 is MNHNS, CDR2 SASEGT. This CDR3 spans 16 amino acids. The CDR3 region is CASSEGLVRAYNEQFF. DNA of the CDR3: TGTGCCAGCAGCGAAGGACTAGTGAGAGCCTACAATGAGCAGTTCTTC.

This clonotype appeared once. The conserved closing phenylalanine or tryptophan is absent in this CDR3, likely reflecting a read error. The chain joins TRBV10-1 to TRBJ2-1, with TRBD1 as a possible D gene (5 bases). This CDR3 region has 15 residues. Germline CDR1 reads WNHNN; CDR2 reads SYGVQD (reference sequence). Here the CDR3 DNA reads TGCGTCAGCAGTGAGTCCGGTGCAGGGCGCAATGAGCAGTTCATC. It translates to CVSSESGAGRNEQFI.

Comment on this clonotype: This may come from a read error, since a much larger clone is one base off. In nucleotides, the CDR3 is TGTACCAGCAGCTTATCAGCGACAGGGGAATATGGCTACACCTTC. This translates into CTSSLSATGEYGYTF. The rearrangement uses TRBV7-9 and TRBJ1-2, with 8 bases aligning to TRBD1. The CDR3 loop spans 15 amino acids. Per the germline V gene, CDR1 is SEHNR and CDR2 is FQNEAQ (reference sequence).

Comment on this clonotype: A much larger clone differs by one base, so this may be a read error. This chain joins TRBV28 and TRBJ2-5, with D perhaps assigned TRBD1 or TRBD2 (5 bases each). This CDR3 spans 14 amino acids. CDR1 is MDHEN and CDR2 is SYDVKM in the germline V gene. With 7 bases removed from V and 5 bases from J, the gap between germline ends came to 17 bases. Here the CDR3 reads CASTNAGAAETQYF. The CDR3 DNA is TGTGCCAGCACCAACGCCGGGGCAGCGGAGACCCAGTACTTC.

This clonotype was recorded many times. The chain is built from TRBV29-1 and TRBJ2-1, with 10 bases matching TRBD2. V gave up 1 base and J gave up 9 bases; unmatched junction bases: 9. The CDR3 sequence is 15 residues long. The V gene's germline CDR1 is SQVTM and CDR2 ANQGSEA. CDR3 loop: CSVEGVAGGRGEQFF. The CDR3 DNA is TGCAGCGTTGAAGGAGTAGCGGGAGGACGGGGTGAGCAGTTCTTC.

The V gene is TRBV6-2 or TRBV6-3, the J gene TRBJ2-7; perhaps D is TRBD1 or TRBD2 (5 bases each). Germline V gene lookup returns CDR1 MNHEY and CDR2 SVGEGT. The CDR3 loop spans 15 amino acids. Trimming took 0 bases from V and 2 from J, leaving 11 bases between them. The CDR3 protein is CASSYSTGGPYEQYF. For the CDR3, the DNA is TGTGCCAGCAGTTACTCAACAGGAGGACCCTACGAGCAGTACTTC.

The chain employs TRBV12-3 or TRBV12-4 and TRBJ1-5, with D perhaps matching TRBD1 (6 bases). V was cut by 5 bases and J by 4 bases, with 12 bases left in between. This CDR3 is built from 14 residues. CDR3 protein: CASSPNRENQPQHF. DNA of the CDR3: TGTGCCAGCAGTCCTAACAGGGAGAATCAGCCCCAGCATTTT.

Regarding this clonotype: This could be a read error, since a much larger clone is one nucleotide away. V is TRBV6-4 and J is TRBJ1-2, with TRBD1 as a possible D gene (6 bases). Germline CDR1 reads MRHNA; CDR2 reads SNTAGT. Trimming left V 2 bases short and J 8 bases short, with 15 bases between. The CDR3 has 14 residues. CDR3 amino acids: CASSDGTWGEGYTF. The CDR3 region has the DNA TGTGCCAGCAGTGACGGGACATGGGGCGAAGGCTACACCTTC.

On this clonotype itself: Compared with germline, one end of the junction differs, possibly owing to a read error. The chain is built from TRBV7-8 and TRBJ2-7; tentatively, D is TRBD1 or TRBD2 (7 bases each). There are 12 residues in the CDR3. CDR1 SGHVS and CDR2 FQNEAQ come from the germline V gene. The CDR3 coding sequence is TGTGCCAGCAGAAAGGGGGAGGGACAGCAGCACTTC. This encodes CASRKGEGQQHF.

At least ten counts were recorded for this clonotype. This chain uses TRBV14 with TRBJ1-3; unclear D gene. CDR1 and CDR2 from the germline V gene are SGHDN and FVKESK. Trimming took off 5 bases at V and 2 bases at J, with 10 bases between the two ends. The CDR3 has 14 residues. The DNA of the CDR3 is TGTGCCAGCAGCGCGCTCGGGACTGGAAACACCATATATTTT. The encoded protein is CASSALGTGNTIYF.

V and J are TRBV7-3 and TRBJ1-5, with D uncertain. TRBJ2-3 explains the end of the DNA better; the J call may be wrong. Germline V lookup: CDR1 SGHTA, CDR2 FQGTGA. This CDR3 has 15 amino acids. The CDR3 nucleotides are TGTGCCAGCAGCTTAACGGGTCAGCCTGGTCAGCCCCAGTATTTT. As protein: CASSLTGQPGQPQYF.

This clonotype was seen only a few times. This chain uses TRBV20-1 with TRBJ2-7; 10 nucleotides align to TRBD2. CDR3 length equals 14 residues. Germline values: CDR1 DFQATT, CDR2 SNEGSKA (reference sequence). Trimming removed 0 bases from V and 3 bases from J; junction bases left unmatched: 2. CDR3 nucleotides: TGCAGTGCTAGAGATGGGACTAGCGACTACGAGCAGTACTTC. Translated, it gives CSARDGTSDYEQYF.

In the case of this clonotype: A read error is possible here, since a much larger clone lies one base away. The V and J genes are TRBV14 and TRBJ2-7; 8 bases fit TRBD2. Germline CDR1 reads SGHDN; CDR2 reads FVKESK. The CDR3 is 14 residues long. Written as DNA, the CDR3 is TGTGTCAGCAGCCTTTCCGGGACTAGTGACGAGCAGTACTTC. Amino acids: CVSSLSGTSDEQYF.

For this clonotype: The junction departs from germline at one end; a sequencing error may be responsible. The gene calls are TRBV6-6 and TRBJ1-5, with a possible D match to TRBD1 (6 bases). This CDR3 region has 15 residues. Germline CDR1 and CDR2: MNHNY and SVGAGI (reference sequence). The CDR3 reads CVSLDRPLGNQPQHF. Written as DNA, the CDR3 is TGTGTCAGCCTCGACAGGCCCTTGGGCAATCAACCCCAGCATTTT.

This clonotype was observed once. This chain links TRBV6-1 with TRBJ2-7; no clear D. V lost 0 bases and J lost 2, with 11 bases in between. The CDR3 consists of 15 residues. Germline CDR1 reads MNHNS; CDR2 reads SASEGT. CDR3 amino acids: CASSEAGLVTYEQYF. CDR3 coding DNA: TGTGCCAGCAGTGAAGCAGGTCTCGTAACCTACGAGCAGTACTTC.

The CDR3 protein is CAISNVKDTQYF. The CDR3 DNA sequence: TGTGCCATCAGTAATGTAAAGGATACGCAGTATTTT. The chain uses TRBV10-3 and TRBJ2-3; D not resolved. The ends were cut back, 5 bases at V and 6 bases at J, with 9 bases in the middle. The CDR3 loop spans 12 amino acids. The V gene's germline CDR1 is ENHRY and CDR2 SYGVKD.

The gene calls are TRBV29-1 and TRBJ2-1; no clear D. V gave up 4 bases and J gave up 6 bases, with 13 bases separating them. CDR3 size: 13 residues. From germline, CDR1 is SQVTM and CDR2 ANQGSEA. The CDR3 loop reads CSVGSAGCNEQFF. CDR3 in DNA: TGCAGCGTTGGGTCAGCAGGCTGCAATGAGCAGTTCTTC.

The V call is TRBV11-3, the J call TRBJ2-1; 7 bases map to TRBD2. Germline CDR1 is SGHNT and CDR2 is YENEEA. J lost 8 bases, V lost 10 bases, and 23 bases had no gene match. The CDR3 length is 17 residues. The CDR3 coding sequence is TGTGCCATCGGCTTAGGTCGGGGGGAGTGGGGCGTCGATGAGCAGTTCTTC. It yields the protein CAIGLGRGEWGVDEQFF.

Points on this clonotype: Germline and junction disagree at one end, which may indicate a read error. The chain couples TRBV7-8 to TRBJ2-6; TRBD1 might be the D (5 bases). The length of the CDR3 is 17 residues. Per the germline V gene, CDR1 is SGHVS and CDR2 is FQNEAQ. The CDR3 coding sequence is TGTGCCAGCAGCTTAGCGGCGTGGGGCTCTGGGACCAACGTCCTGACTTTC. Protein: CASSLAAWGSGTNVLTF.

On this clonotype itself: Compared with germline, one end of the junction differs, possibly owing to a read error. This chain links TRBV12-3 or TRBV12-4 with TRBJ1-2; D is unclear. This CDR3 has 16 amino acids. The CDR3 DNA sequence: TGTGCCAGCAGTCTAACGGGAGAGCTGAGTACTAACGGCTACACTTTC. This gives the protein CASSLTGELSTNGYTF.

This clonotype has a handful of counts. A read error is possible here, since a much larger clone lies one base away. The chain is built from TRBV29-1 and TRBJ1-2, with TRBD1 matching 9 bases. V shed 7 bases, J shed 4 bases, and the junction held 10 bases outside the gene matches. Per germline, CDR1 SQVTM and CDR2 ANQGSEA. This CDR3 spans 14 amino acids. CDR3: CSAGGRTGVYGYTF. The CDR3 bases are TGCAGCGCTGGGGGCCGGACAGGGGTCTATGGCTACACCTTC.

As to this clonotype: An end of the junction does not agree with germline; a read error may underlie this. This chain connects TRBV6-6 to TRBJ2-4; D call uncertain. CDR3 size: 11 residues. Germline CDR1 reads MNHNY; CDR2 reads SVGAGI (reference sequence). DNA of the CDR3: TGTGCCAGCAGTCACAGCGACATTCAATACTTC. Amino acids: CASSHSDIQYF.

A word on this clonotype: Sequence at one end of the junction differs from germline and may be a read error. This chain joins TRBV6-5 and TRBJ2-7; 7 bases agree with TRBD2. CDR1 is MNHEY and CDR2 is SVGAGI in the germline V gene. There are 14 residues in the CDR3. CDR3 sequence: CASSYGEGTYEQYF. The CDR3 DNA follows: TGTGCCAGTAGTTATGGGGAGGGCACCTACGAGCAGTACTTC.

The sample holds one count of this clonotype. This CDR3 fails to terminate in the conserved phenylalanine or tryptophan, so it likely reflects a read error. The J gene is TRBJ1-6, the V gene TRBV6-6, with a weak D call TRBD1 (6 bases). Germline CDR1 MNHNY, CDR2 SVGAGI (reference sequence). The CDR3 runs 16 residues. V was pared by 4 bases and J by 8 bases, with 18 bases between. DNA of the CDR3: TGTGCCAGCAGTTCGCCTGTACAGGGAATGGATTCACCCCTCCACCTT. Residues: CASSSPVQGMDSPLHL.